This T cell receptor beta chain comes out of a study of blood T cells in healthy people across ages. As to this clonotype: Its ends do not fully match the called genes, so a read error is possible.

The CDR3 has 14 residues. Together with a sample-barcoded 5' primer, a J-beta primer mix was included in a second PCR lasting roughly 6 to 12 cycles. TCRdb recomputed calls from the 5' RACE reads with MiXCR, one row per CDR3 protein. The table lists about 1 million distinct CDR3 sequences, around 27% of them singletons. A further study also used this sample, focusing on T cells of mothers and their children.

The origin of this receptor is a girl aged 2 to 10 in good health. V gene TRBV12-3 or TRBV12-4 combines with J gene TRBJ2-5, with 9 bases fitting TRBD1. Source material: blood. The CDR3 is CASSPGTGYETQCF. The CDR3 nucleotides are TGTGCCAGCAGCCCTGGGACAGGGTATGAGACCCAGTGCTTC.